The clone carrying this TCR beta chain was seen repeatedly, ten times or more. The sample originates from a study of CD8 T cells in ankylosing spondylitis. Quantitative 5'-RACE with molecular barcodes produced the TCR beta libraries. TCRdb re-called the 5' RACE reads with MiXCR, one entry per CDR3 protein. This table holds 250,000 or so distinct CDR3 sequences, about 24% found once. Germline CDR1 DFQATT, CDR2 SNEGSKA (reference sequence). Trimming stripped 0 bases from V and 4 bases from J, with 12 bases between. The CDR3 extends over 14 amino acids. The chain has TRBV20-1 and TRBJ2-5; no clear D. The sequenced material came from blood, either unsorted or a sorted T cell fraction (not recorded which). This clonotype originated in a male donor with ankylosing spondylitis or in good health (not recorded which). Written as DNA, the CDR3 is TGCAGTGCTAGAGAAACCGGACCGGGAGAGACCCAGTACTTC. It translates to CSARETGPGETQYF.